These 22 T cell receptor beta chains share one sample of origin, sequenced in a study of shared clonotypes between healthy human individuals. Using immunoSEQ multiplex PCR, the repertoire was profiled, and TCRdb retains in-frame clones only, with some absent. The table includes some 240,000 clones, just over 65% detected once. The specimen was memory CD4+ T cells sorted from blood. Documented subset: CD45RA-negative fraction. The origin of the receptors is a man younger than 40 in good health.

This clone was seen once. This chain joins TRBV5-6 and TRBJ2-2; D may correspond to TRBD1 or TRBD2 (5 bases each). The V gene's germline CDR1 is SGHDT and CDR2 YYEEEE. This CDR3 is built from 15 residues. V gave up 6 bases and J gave up 7 bases, with 19 bases separating them. The CDR3 nucleotides are TGTGCCAGCAACCTGCCAGAGGGGCGAGACGGGGAGCTGTTTTTT. Amino acids: CASNLPEGRDGELFF.

This clone appeared a few times. V usage is TRBV4-3 and J usage is TRBJ1-2, with TRBD1 matching over 8 bases. Looked up from germline, CDR1 is LGHNA and CDR2 is YSLEER. V dropped 0 bases and J dropped 4; count of bases not matched to a gene: 10. The CDR3 is made up of 17 amino acids. CDR3 DNA sequence: TGCGCCAGCAGCCAAGATCAGAAAGGTGGGACAGGCTATGGCTACACCTTC. Residues: CASSQDQKGGTGYGYTF.

V usage is TRBV19 and J usage is TRBJ2-7; the D call may be TRBD1 or TRBD2 (5 bases each). The length of the CDR3 is 15 residues. V lost 1 base and J 1 base, leaving 11 bases between the germline ends. Germline CDR1 is LNHDA and CDR2 is SQIVND (reference sequence). CDR3 sequence: CASSIGDGASYEQYF. In DNA form, the CDR3 reads TGTGCCAGTAGTATAGGGGACGGCGCATCCTACGAGCAGTACTTC.

In its sample, this clone was seen once. J is TRBJ2-2 and V is TRBV10-2; 10 bases fit TRBD2. With 8 bases clipped from V and 5 bases from J, the junction kept 5 bases outside the gene matches. Per germline, CDR1 WSHSY and CDR2 SAAADI. The CDR3 is 14 amino acids. This chain's CDR3 is CASGPTSGTGELFF. As DNA, the CDR3 is TGCGCCAGCGGACCGACTAGCGGGACCGGGGAGCTGTTTTTT.

This chain joins TRBV6-5 and TRBJ1-2; tentative D call: TRBD1 (5 bases). In germline, CDR1 is MNHEY, CDR2 SVGAGI. The V and J ends lost 6 bases and 5 bases respectively, with 16 bases between them. This CDR3 contains 14 residues. The DNA of the CDR3 is TGTGCCAGCAGCACAGTGGGGAAGGGGTATGGCTACACCTTC. As protein: CASSTVGKGYGYTF.

The gene calls are TRBV27 and TRBJ1-2; 8 nucleotides align to TRBD1. Germline V gene lookup returns CDR1 MNHEY and CDR2 SMNVEV (reference sequence). This CDR3 comprises 14 residues. The junction had 9 bases not matched to a gene; V was cut back by 3 bases and J by 9 bases. The CDR3 loop reads CASSFRDRPGSYTF. CDR3 bases: TGTGCCAGCAGTTTCCGGGACAGGCCCGGGAGCTACACCTTC.

V and J are TRBV5-1 and TRBJ2-7, with D unresolved. Between the trimmed V and J ends, which lost 4 bases and 1 base, there was a span of 9 bases. The CDR3 is 13 amino acids. Germline-derived CDR1 and CDR2 are SGHRS and YFSETQ. The CDR3 bases are TGCGCCAGCAGCCTCCGGGTTTCCTACGAGCAGTACTTC. This sequence encodes CASSLRVSYEQYF.

The chain joins TRBV6-1 to TRBJ1-2; 8 nucleotides match TRBD1. V shed 3 bases and J 8 bases; nucleotides not matched to a gene: 8. The CDR3 extends over 14 amino acids. Germline values: CDR1 MNHNS, CDR2 SASEGT. CDR3 sequence (DNA): TGTGCCAGCAGTGATCAAGGACAGGGCGGGGGCTACACCTTC. This translates into CASSDQGQGGGYTF.

This clone showed up many times. The rearrangement joins TRBV27 to TRBJ2-3, with TRBD1 as a possible D gene (6 bases). V was pared by 8 bases and J by 0 bases, with 15 bases between. CDR1 is MNHEY, CDR2 SMNVEV, per germline (reference sequence). This CDR3 region has 15 residues. This CDR3 reads CASATQGRSTDTQYF. In nucleotides, the CDR3 is TGTGCCAGCGCAACGCAGGGGCGAAGCACAGATACGCAGTATTTT.

On this clone itself: This same CDR3 is encoded by further DNA sequences in the sample. The chain couples TRBV28 to TRBJ2-3; D remains ambiguous. V dropped 2 bases and J dropped 7 bases, with 7 bases sitting between them. This CDR3 has 12 residues. The germline CDR1 and CDR2 sequences are MDHEN and SYDVKM. CDR3 sequence reads: CASSLVRYTQYF. CDR3 DNA: TGTGCCAGCAGTTTAGTTAGGTATACGCAGTATTTT. The entire variable domain, with the rest obtained from reference TRBV28 and TRBJ2-3, is as follows: DVKVTQSSRYLVKRTGEKVFLECVQDMDHENMFWYRQDPGLGLRLIYFSYDVKMKEKGDIPEGYSVSREKKERFSLILESASTNQTSMYLCASSLVRYTQYFGPGTRLTVL.

This chain connects TRBV28 to TRBJ1-2; 8 bases are a match to TRBD1. The CDR3 spans 13 residues. V lost 8 bases and J lost 8; bases outside the gene matches: 10. Germline V gene sequence: CDR1 MDHEN, CDR2 SYDVKM. The chain's CDR3 is CASRTGSFGGYTF. The CDR3 DNA reads as TGTGCCAGCCGGACAGGGAGTTTTGGGGGCTACACCTTC.

This CDR3 is CASSFEGWKQFTYGYTF. The CDR3 coding sequence is TGTGCCAGCAGCTTTGAGGGGTGGAAACAGTTCACCTATGGCTACACCTTC. This chain links TRBV5-4 with TRBJ1-2, with a tentative D call TRBD1 (5 bases). V dropped 2 bases and J dropped 4 bases, with 21 bases sitting between them. The CDR3 has 17 amino acids. Germline V gene data show CDR1 as SGHNT and CDR2 as YYREEE (reference sequence).

In this sample, this clone turned up a few times. The chain has TRBV6-5 and TRBJ1-5; D gene unclear. Trimming took off 2 bases at V and 0 bases at J, with 8 bases between the two ends. Germline values: CDR1 MNHEY, CDR2 SVGAGI. The CDR3 has 15 residues. The CDR3 DNA reads as TGTGCCAGCAGTTACACACTAGGTAGCAATCAGCCCCAGCATTTT. It specifies CASSYTLGSNQPQHF.

The V gene is TRBV5-1, the J gene TRBJ2-3; D not certain. V dropped 2 bases and J dropped 3 bases, with 4 bases sitting between them. Germline V lookup: CDR1 SGHRS, CDR2 YFSETQ. The CDR3 spans 12 residues. The CDR3 DNA follows: TGCGCCAGCAGCTTAAAGACAGATACGCAGTATTTT. Translating gives CASSLKTDTQYF.

The rearrangement links TRBV11-3 to TRBJ1-2; tentatively, D is TRBD1 (6 bases). The CDR3 loop spans 14 amino acids. Trimming stripped 5 bases from V and 8 bases from J, with 18 bases between. CDR1 SGHNT and CDR2 YENEEA come from the germline V gene. The CDR3 loop is CASSPLQGFFGYTF. In DNA, the CDR3 is TGTGCCAGCAGCCCCCTTCAGGGGTTTTTCGGCTACACCTTC.

Only a few counts were recorded for this clone. The chain carries TRBV5-4 and TRBJ2-1; 8 positions agree with TRBD2. V shed 2 bases and J 0 bases; nucleotides not matched to a gene: 1. The germline V gene encodes CDR1 SGHNT and CDR2 YYREEE (reference sequence). The CDR3 consists of 15 residues. CDR3 in amino acids: CASSLSGSSYNEQFF. CDR3 bases: TGTGCCAGCAGCTTAAGCGGGAGCTCCTACAATGAGCAGTTCTTC.

This clone was detected only a few times. The chain is built from TRBV5-4 and TRBJ2-1, with 9 bases identical to TRBD1. Per germline, CDR1 SGHNT and CDR2 YYREEE (reference sequence). The CDR3 consists of 15 residues. V dropped 0 bases and J dropped 5; count of bases not matched to a gene: 3. In nucleotides, the CDR3 is TGTGCCAGCAGCTTGGGACAGGGGGTCCACAATGAGCAGTTCTTC. Protein sequence: CASSLGQGVHNEQFF.

The chain couples TRBV7-2 to TRBJ2-2; TRBD2 agrees at 7 bases. The V and J ends lost 2 bases and 7 bases, in that order; junction bases with no gene match: 7. CDR1 and CDR2 (germline): SGHTA, FQGNSA. CDR3 length: 15 amino acids. This chain's CDR3 is CASSLRGRAIGELFF. Here the CDR3 DNA reads TGTGCCAGCAGCTTACGAGGGAGGGCCATCGGGGAGCTGTTTTTT.

In its sample, this clone was seen once. V is TRBV4-3 and J is TRBJ1-2; D gene ambiguous. This CDR3 is built from 15 residues. Trimming pared 0 bases from V and 3 bases from J, leaving 11 bases between. CDR1 LGHNA and CDR2 YSLEER come from the germline V gene. CDR3 coding DNA: TGCGCCAGCAGCCAAGATCAGAGTGGGGACTATGGCTACACCTTC. Translating it yields CASSQDQSGDYGYTF.

The V and J genes are TRBV11-2 and TRBJ2-5; D is unresolved. Germline CDR1 and CDR2: SGHAT and FQNNGV. The CDR3 contains 12 residues. Trimming shortened V by 7 bases and J by 3 bases, and 9 bases separated the two germline ends. The CDR3 spells CASTRLEETQYF. CDR3 in DNA: TGTGCCAGCACCCGGTTGGAAGAGACCCAGTACTTC.

This clone was detected ten times or more. The chain carries TRBV7-8 and TRBJ1-5; D unclear. V shed 2 bases and J shed 2 bases, with 13 bases lying between them. Germline assignment: CDR1 SGHVS and CDR2 FQNEAQ. This CDR3 comprises 16 residues. The DNA for the CDR3 is TGTGCCAGCAGCTTAAGTATGAATGCCCGCAATCAGCCCCAGCATTTT. This sequence encodes CASSLSMNARNQPQHF.

Notes on this clone: Other nucleotide sequences from this sample produce the same CDR3. CDR3 sequence: CASRRDRGVTGELFF. CDR3 in DNA: TGTGCCAGCCGAAGGGACAGGGGTGTCACCGGGGAGCTGTTTTTT. This chain uses TRBV5-4 with TRBJ2-2; 10 bases are shared with TRBD1. CDR1 SGHNT and CDR2 YYREEE come from the germline V gene (reference sequence). The CDR3 length is 15 residues. After removal of 7 bases from V and 4 bases from J, the junction contained 7 bases not matched to a gene.